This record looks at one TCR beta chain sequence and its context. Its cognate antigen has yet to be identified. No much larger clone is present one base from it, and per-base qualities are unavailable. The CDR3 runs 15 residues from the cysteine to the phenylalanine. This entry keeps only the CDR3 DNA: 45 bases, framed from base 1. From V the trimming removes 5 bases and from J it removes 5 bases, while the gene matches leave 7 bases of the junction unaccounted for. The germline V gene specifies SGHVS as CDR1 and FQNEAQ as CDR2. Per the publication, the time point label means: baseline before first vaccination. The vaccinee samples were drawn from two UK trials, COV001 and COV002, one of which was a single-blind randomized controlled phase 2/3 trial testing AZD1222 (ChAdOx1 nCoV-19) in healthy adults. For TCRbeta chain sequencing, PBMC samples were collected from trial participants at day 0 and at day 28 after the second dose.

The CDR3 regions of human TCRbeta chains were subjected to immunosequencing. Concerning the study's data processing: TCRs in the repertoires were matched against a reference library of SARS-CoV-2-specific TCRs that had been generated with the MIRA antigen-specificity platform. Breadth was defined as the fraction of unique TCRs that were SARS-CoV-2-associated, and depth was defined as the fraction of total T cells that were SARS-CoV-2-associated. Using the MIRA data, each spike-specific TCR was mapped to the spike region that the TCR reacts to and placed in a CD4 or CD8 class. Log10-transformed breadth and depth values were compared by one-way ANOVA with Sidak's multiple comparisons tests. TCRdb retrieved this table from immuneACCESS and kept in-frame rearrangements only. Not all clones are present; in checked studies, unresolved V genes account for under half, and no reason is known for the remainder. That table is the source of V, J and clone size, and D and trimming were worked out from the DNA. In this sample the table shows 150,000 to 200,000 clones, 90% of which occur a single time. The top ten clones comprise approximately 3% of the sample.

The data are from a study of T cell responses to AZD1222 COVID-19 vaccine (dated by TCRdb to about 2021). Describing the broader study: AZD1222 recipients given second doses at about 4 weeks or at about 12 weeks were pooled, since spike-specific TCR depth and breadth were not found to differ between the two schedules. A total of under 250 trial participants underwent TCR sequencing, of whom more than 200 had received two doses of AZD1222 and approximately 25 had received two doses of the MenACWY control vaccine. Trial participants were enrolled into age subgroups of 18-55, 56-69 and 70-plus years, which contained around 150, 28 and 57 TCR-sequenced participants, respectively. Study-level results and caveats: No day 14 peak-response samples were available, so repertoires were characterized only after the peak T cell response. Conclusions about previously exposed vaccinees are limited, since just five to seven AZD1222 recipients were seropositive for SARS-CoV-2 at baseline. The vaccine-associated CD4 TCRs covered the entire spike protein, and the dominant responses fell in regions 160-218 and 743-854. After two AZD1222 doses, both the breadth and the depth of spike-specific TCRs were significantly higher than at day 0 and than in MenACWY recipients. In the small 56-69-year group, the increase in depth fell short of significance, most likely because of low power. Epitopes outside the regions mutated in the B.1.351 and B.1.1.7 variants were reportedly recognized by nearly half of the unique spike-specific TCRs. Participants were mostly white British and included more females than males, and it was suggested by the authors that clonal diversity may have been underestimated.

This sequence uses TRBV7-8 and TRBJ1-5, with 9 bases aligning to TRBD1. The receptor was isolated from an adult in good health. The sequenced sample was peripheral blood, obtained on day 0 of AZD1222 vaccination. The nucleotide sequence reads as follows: TGTGCCAGCAGCGCCCGAACAGGGGGCTATCAGCCCCAGCATTTT. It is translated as CASSARTGGYQPQHF.